This T cell receptor (beta chain) was found in a study of T-cell memory formation after mild COVID-19. Findings and caveats of the study: CD4+ contracting clones lay mainly in CM and EM, CD8+ ones in EMRA.

V shed 3 bases and J shed 2 bases, with 10 bases lying between them. This CDR3 has 14 amino acids. Germline V gene sequence: CDR1 SGDLS, CDR2 YYNGEE. Each CDR3 protein is one row after TCRdb ran MiXCR on the 5' RACE reads. The repertoire holds around 400,000 distinct CDR3 sequences, with 20% to 25% as singletons. This clonotype has a handful of counts. Its antigen is not known. Sample: PBMCs or a T cell subset sorted from them (not recorded which). The chain couples TRBV9 to TRBJ2-3; perhaps TRBD1 as D (6 bases). The clonotype was recovered from an adult woman who had mild COVID-19 (a few samples of this study predate the infection). Cell type and time point are not known. The CDR3 nucleotides are TGTGCCAGCAGCGGGGGGCGAAACACAGATACGCAGTATTTT. This sequence encodes CASSGGRNTDTQYF.